This record concerns one T cell receptor beta chain sequence. A few counts support this clonotype. There is no known antigen for this receptor. The record has no base qualities; no much larger clone is one base away. Library method: PCR. The instrument given in TCRdb is Illumina HiSeq 2500. Molecular barcoding was employed in the preparation of TCR libraries, with unique molecular identifiers being used to normalize TCRbeta repertoire quantification. TCRdb took the public reads, trimmed them with fastp at Q25, ran MiXCR for clone calling and kept in-frame beta chains. Each entry is one CDR3 protein sequence, shown with its most common DNA and genes. This sample is represented by a few hundred thousand distinct CDR3 sequences; 25% to 30% of them were singletons. Of the sample, 30% to 45% falls within the top ten clones. The sample is drawn from a study of T-cell reconstitution after alpha-beta-depleted transplantation in children (TCRdb year 2016). A note on the overall study: Using TCR repertoire profiling, the study quantitatively followed how T-cell immune reconstitution unfolded in children after TCRalphabeta/CD19-depleted allogeneic hematopoietic cell transplantation.

Reading the label with the study, this specimen's treatment or condition is: allogeneic hematopoietic cell transplantation with graft depleted of TCRalphabeta T cells and CD19 B cells. The children who served as transplant recipients had been given grafts of TCRalphabeta/CD19-depleted allogeneic hematopoietic cells. Summary of the overall study and its limitations: The high TCRbeta diversity at day 60 in some patients was ascribed to recipient T cells and intrathymic progenitors that had survived conditioning. About two months after transplant, the apparently early recovery of alphabetaT-cell counts reportedly depended on just several hundred clones that had expanded rapidly and came from non-depleted graft cells. Over the following months the frequencies of hyperexpanded clones went down, and after one year T-cell counts and TCRbeta diversity were mostly credited to newly produced T cells.

Deletion took 1 base off V and 2 bases off J, with a span of 13 bases between the germline ends. From the cysteine up to the phenylalanine, the CDR3 has a length of 16 residues. The only DNA kept is the CDR3, 48 bases in frame from the first base. Per the germline V gene, MGHRA is the CDR1 and YSYEKL is the CDR2. The TCR sequence derives from a boy younger than two with Wiskott-Aldrich syndrome, due to receive a stem cell transplant. In this chain, TRBV4-1 is recombined with TRBJ2-3, and perhaps TRBD2 as D gene, on 5 matching bases. The sample was PBMCs, taken before TCRalphabeta/CD19-depleted stem cell transplant. The nucleotides are TGCGCCAGCAGCCAAGGGTCCCTAGCCGACACAGATACGCAGTATTTT. It is translated as CASSQGSLADTDTQYF.